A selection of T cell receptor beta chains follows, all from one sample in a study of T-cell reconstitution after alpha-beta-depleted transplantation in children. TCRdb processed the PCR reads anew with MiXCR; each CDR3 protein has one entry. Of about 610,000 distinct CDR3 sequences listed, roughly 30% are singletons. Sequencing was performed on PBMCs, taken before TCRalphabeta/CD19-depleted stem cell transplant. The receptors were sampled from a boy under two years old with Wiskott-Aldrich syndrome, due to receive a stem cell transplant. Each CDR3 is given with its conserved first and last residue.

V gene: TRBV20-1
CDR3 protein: CSARGRGGSYEQYF

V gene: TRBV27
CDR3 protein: CASSFLGRAKFF

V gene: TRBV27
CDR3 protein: CASRPGRSGVMSDTQYF

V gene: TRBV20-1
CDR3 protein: CSANVGQGLYNEQFF

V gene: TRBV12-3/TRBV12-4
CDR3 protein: CASSLGLAGGRPEQYF

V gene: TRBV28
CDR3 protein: CASSPDGGGYNEQFF

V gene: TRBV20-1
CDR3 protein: CSARDPGDPYNEQFF

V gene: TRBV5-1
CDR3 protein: CASSPLGGIEQYF

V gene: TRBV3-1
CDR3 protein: CASSQGGGEQYF

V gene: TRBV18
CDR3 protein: CASSFHSAFNEQFF

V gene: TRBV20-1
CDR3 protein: CSARVASGKYGETQYF

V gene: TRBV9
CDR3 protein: CASRKRDRTGELFF

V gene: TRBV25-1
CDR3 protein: CASSALALYNEQFF

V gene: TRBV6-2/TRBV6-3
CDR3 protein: CASTPDRAKAQHF

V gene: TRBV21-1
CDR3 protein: CASSKGIHRNSPLHF

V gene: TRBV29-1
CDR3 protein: CSVEDRLAGVQETQYF

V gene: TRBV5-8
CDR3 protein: CASSLQRNTNEQYF

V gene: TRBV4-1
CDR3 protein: CASSQGLRAPWETQYF

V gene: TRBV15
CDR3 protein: CATSRELATLYNEQFF

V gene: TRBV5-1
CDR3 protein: CASSFRANLQETQYF

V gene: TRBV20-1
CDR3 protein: CSARARYNEQFF

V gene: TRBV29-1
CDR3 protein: CSVLTGGDDTQYF

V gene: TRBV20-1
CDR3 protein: CSASIEQVGNTIYF

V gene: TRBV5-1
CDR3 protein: CASGTGRVNEQFF

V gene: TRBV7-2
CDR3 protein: CASTRDSRTYEQYF

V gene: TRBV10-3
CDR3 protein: CAISESFGLNTDTQYF

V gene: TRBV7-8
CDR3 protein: CASSARGGFSTDTQYF

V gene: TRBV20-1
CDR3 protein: CSAQPGTGYNEQFF

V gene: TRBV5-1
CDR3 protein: CASSLAGTSNQPQHF

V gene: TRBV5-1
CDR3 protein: CASSLRGRENIQYF

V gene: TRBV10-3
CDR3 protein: CAISENRGFRAFF

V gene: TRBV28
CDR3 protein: CASSSPDGSSYEQYF

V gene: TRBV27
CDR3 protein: CASSPTFSLSNEQFF